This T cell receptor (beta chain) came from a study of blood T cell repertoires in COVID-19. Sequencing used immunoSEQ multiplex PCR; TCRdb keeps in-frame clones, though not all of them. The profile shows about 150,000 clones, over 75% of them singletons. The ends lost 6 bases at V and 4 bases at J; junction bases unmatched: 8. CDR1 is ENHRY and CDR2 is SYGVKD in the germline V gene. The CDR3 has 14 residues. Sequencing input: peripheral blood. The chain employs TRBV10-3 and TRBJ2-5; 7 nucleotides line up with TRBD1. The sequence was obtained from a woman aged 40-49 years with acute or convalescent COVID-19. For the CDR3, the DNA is TGTGCCATCAGCAATCTGACAGGGCCAGAGACCCAGTACTTC. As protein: CAISNLTGPETQYF.